This T cell receptor (beta chain) comes out of a study of blood T cells in healthy people across ages. The wider study: About one barcoded beta molecule per two T cells was the capture yield of template switching.

The table lists this clonotype with many counts. Using a J-beta primer mix together with a sample-barcoded 5' primer, a second PCR was run for roughly 6 to 12 cycles. Each of the cDNA molecules was tagged by a template-switch adaptor with 12 random nucleotides. From the 5' RACE reads, TCRdb called clonotypes with MiXCR, one entry per CDR3 protein. The sample has around 1,500,000 distinct CDR3 sequences, roughly 27% seen once; the top ten hold more than 6%. Germline loops: CDR1 SQVTM, CDR2 ANQGSEA. V lost 4 bases and J lost 2, with 12 bases in between. The CDR3 has 13 amino acids. This clonotype was obtained from a woman aged 30 to 39 in good health. Sequenced material: blood. The chain combines TRBV29-1 with TRBJ2-7; TRBD1 might be the D (6 bases). The CDR3 DNA follows: TGCAGCGTTGCCTCGGGACAAACCTACGAGCAGTACTTC. It specifies CSVASGQTYEQYF.